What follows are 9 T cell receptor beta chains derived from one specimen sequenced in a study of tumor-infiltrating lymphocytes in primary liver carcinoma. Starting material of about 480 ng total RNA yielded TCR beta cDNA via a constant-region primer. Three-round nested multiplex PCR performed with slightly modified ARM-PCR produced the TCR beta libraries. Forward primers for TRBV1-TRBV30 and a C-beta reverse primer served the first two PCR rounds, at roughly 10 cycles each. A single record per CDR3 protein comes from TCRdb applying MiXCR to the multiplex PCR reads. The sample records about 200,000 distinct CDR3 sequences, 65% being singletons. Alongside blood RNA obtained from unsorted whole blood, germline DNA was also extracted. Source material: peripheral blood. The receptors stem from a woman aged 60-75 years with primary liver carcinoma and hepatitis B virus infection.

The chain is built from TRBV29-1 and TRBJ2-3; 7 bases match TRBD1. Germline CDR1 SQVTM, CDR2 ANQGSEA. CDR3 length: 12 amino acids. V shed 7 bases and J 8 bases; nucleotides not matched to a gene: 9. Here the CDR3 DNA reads TGCAGCGGCATGACAGGGTTTGGTACGCAGTATTTT. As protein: CSGMTGFGTQYF.

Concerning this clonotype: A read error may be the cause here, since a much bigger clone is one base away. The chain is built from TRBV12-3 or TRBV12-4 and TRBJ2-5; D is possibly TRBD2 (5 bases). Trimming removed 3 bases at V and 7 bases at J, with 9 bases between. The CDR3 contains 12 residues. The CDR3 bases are TGTGCCAGCAGTTTCCACGGAGGGACCCAGTACTTC. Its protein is CASSFHGGTQYF.

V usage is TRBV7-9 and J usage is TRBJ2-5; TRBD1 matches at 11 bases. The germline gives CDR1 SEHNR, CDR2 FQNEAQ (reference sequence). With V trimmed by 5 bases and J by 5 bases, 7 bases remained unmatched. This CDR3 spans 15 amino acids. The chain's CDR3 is CASSKRTGGGETQYF. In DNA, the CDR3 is TGTGCCAGCAGCAAAAGGACAGGGGGCGGTGAGACCCAGTACTTC. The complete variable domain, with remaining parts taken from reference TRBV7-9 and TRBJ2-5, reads DTGVSQNPRHKITKRGQNVTFRCDPISEHNRLYWYRQTLGQGPEFLTYFQNEAQLEKSRLLSDRFSAERPKGSFSTLEIQRTEQGDSAMYLCASSKRTGGGETQYFGPGTRLLVL.

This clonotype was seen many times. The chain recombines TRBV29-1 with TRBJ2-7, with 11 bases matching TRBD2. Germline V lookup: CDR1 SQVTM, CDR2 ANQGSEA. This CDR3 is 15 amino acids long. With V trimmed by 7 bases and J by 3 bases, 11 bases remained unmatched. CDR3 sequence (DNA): TGCAGCGCCCCGGGCACTAGCGGGAGCCTCTACGAGCAGTACTTC. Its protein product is CSAPGTSGSLYEQYF.

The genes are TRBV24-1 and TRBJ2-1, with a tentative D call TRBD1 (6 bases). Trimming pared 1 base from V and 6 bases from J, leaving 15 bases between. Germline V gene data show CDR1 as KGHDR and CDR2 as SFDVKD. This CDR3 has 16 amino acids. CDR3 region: CATSDFAAGDANEQFF. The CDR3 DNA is TGTGCCACCAGTGATTTTGCGGCAGGGGACGCCAATGAGCAGTTCTTC.

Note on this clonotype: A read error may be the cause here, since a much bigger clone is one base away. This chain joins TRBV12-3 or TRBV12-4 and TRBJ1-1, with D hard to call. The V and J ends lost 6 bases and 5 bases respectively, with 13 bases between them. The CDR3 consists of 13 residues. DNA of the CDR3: TGTGCCAGCAGCGGGAGGCGCAGGACTGAAGCTTTCTTT. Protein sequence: CASSGRRRTEAFF.

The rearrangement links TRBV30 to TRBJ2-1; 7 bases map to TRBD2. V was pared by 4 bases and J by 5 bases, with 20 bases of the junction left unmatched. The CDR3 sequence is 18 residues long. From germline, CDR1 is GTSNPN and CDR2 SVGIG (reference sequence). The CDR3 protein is CAWIFPRLAREFDNEQFF. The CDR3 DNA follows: TGTGCCTGGATCTTCCCCCGGCTAGCGCGGGAGTTTGACAATGAGCAGTTCTTC. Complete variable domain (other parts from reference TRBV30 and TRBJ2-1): SQTIHQWPATLVQPVGSPLSLECTVEGTSNPNLYWYRQAAGRGLQLLFYSVGIGQISSEVPQNLSASRPQDRQFILSSKKLLLSDSGFYLCAWIFPRLAREFDNEQFFGPGTRLTVL.

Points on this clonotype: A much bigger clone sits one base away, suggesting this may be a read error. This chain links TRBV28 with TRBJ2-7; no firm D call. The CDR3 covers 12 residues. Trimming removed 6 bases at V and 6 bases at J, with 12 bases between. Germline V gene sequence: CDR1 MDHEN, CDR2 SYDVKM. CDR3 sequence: CASSPPDPEQYF. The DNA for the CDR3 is TGTGCCAGCAGCCCCCCCGACCCCGAGCAGTACTTC.

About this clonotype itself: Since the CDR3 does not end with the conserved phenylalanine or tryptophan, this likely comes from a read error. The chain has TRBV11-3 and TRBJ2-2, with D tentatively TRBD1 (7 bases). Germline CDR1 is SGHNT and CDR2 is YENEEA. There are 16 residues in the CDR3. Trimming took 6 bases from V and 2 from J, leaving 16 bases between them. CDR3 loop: CASRRRDRLNTGELFY. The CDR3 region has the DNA TGTGCCAGCAGGAGGAGGGACAGACTAAACACCGGGGAGCTGTTTTAT.